These 5 T cell receptor beta chains came from one sample sequenced in a study of T cell responses to AZD1222 COVID-19 vaccine. Measured with immunoSEQ multiplex PCR; TCRdb has only the in-frame clones, and not every one. This table has about 78,000 clones, roughly 90% appearing once. Sequenced material: peripheral blood, taken 28 days after the second AZD1222 dose. These receptors were obtained from an adult who received the AZD1222 COVID-19 vaccine.

This rearrangement joins TRBV3-1 (or the pseudogene TRBV3-2) to TRBJ2-2, with D perhaps assigned TRBD1 or TRBD2 (5 bases each). From germline, CDR1 is LGHDT and CDR2 YNNKEL (reference sequence). The CDR3 extends over 14 amino acids. V lost 4 bases, J lost 3 bases, and 9 bases lay in between. CDR3 amino acids: CASSLGRYTGELFF. The CDR3 bases are TGTGCCAGCAGCCTGGGACGGTACACCGGGGAGCTGTTTTTT.

The chain combines TRBV7-3 with TRBJ2-2; possible D gene TRBD2, 5 bases. The ends were cut back, 5 bases at V and 7 bases at J, with 14 bases in the middle. The CDR3 length is 14 residues. Germline assignment: CDR1 SGHTA and CDR2 FQGTGA. The CDR3 region has the DNA TGTGCCAGCAGCCCGACTATGTTATTCGGGGAGCTGTTTTTT. It encodes CASSPTMLFGELFF.

This sequence joins TRBV2 and TRBJ2-4; weak D call: TRBD1 (5 bases). CDR1 and CDR2 from the germline V gene are SNHLY and FYNNEI. CDR3 length equals 16 residues. V lost 4 bases and J lost 3, with 16 bases in between. The CDR3 sequence: CASSGGYPWDKNIQYF. The CDR3 bases are TGTGCCAGCAGTGGGGGCTATCCCTGGGACAAAAACATTCAGTACTTC. Together with reference TRBV2 and TRBJ2-4, the CDR3 gives the full variable domain: EPEVTQTPSHQVTQMGQEVILRCVPISNHLYFYWYRQILGQKVEFLVSFYNNEISEKSEIFDDQFSVERPDGSNFTLKIRSTKLEDSAMYFCASSGGYPWDKNIQYFGAGTRLSVL.

J is TRBJ1-6 and V is TRBV7-8; D may be TRBD1 (5 bases). The CDR3 runs 17 residues. Germline CDR1 is SGHVS and CDR2 is FQNEAQ. Trimming pared 6 bases from V and 3 bases from J, leaving 18 bases between. This CDR3 reads CASSFTLGAIYNSPLHF. For the CDR3, the DNA is TGTGCCAGCAGTTTTACGCTCGGGGCAATCTATAATTCACCCCTCCACTTT.

The gene calls are TRBV19 and TRBJ1-1, with D possibly matching TRBD1 (6 bases). Germline V CDR1 and CDR2: LNHDA, SQIVND (reference sequence). Trimming removed 9 bases from V and 5 bases from J, with 19 bases in between. CDR3 length: 14 residues. In DNA form, the CDR3 reads TGTGCCAGCCAGCCGTGGACAGCGAAAACTGAAGCTTTCTTT. Its translation is CASQPWTAKTEAFF.